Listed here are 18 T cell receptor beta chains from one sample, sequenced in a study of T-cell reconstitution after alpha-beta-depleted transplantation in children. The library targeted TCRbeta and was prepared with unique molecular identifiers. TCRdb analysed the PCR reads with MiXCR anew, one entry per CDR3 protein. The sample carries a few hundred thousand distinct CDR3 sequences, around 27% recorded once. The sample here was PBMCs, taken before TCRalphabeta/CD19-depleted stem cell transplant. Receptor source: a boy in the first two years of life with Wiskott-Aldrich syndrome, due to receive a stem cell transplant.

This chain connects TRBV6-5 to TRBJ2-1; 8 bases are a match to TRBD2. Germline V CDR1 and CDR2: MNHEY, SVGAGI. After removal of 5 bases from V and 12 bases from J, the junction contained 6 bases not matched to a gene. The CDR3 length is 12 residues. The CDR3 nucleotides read TGTGCCAGCAGTACCGTAGCGGGAAGGCAGTTCTTC. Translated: CASSTVAGRQFF.

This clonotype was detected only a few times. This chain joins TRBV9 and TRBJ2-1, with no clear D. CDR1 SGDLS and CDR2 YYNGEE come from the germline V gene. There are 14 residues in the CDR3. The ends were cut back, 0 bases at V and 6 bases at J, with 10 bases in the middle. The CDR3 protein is CASSVEQWGNEQFF. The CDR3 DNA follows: TGTGCCAGCAGCGTAGAGCAGTGGGGCAATGAGCAGTTCTTC.

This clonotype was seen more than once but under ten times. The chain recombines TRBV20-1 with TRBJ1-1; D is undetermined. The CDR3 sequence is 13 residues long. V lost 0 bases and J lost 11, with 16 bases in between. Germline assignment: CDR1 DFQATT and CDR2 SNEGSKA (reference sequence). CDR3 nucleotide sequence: TGCAGTGCTAGAGATCTCGCGGCTACCCGGGCTTTCTTT. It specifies CSARDLAATRAFF.

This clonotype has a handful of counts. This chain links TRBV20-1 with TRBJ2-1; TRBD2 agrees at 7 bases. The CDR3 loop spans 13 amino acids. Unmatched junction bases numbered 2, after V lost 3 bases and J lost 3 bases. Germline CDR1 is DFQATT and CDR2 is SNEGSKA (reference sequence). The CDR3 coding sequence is TGCAGTGCTAGCGGGGGGAACTACAATGAGCAGTTCTTC. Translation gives CSASGGNYNEQFF.

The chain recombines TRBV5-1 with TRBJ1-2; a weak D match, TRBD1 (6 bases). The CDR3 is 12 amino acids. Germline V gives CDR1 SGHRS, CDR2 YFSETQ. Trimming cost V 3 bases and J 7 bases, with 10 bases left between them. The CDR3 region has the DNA TGCGCCAGCAGCTCCTTCAGGGGTGGCTACACCTTC. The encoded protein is CASSSFRGGYTF.

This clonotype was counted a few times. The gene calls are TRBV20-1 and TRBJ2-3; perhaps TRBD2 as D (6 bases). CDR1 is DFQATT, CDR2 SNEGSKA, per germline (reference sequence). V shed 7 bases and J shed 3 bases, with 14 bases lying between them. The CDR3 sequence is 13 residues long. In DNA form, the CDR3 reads TGCAGTGTCTTCGGAGCGGGTACAGATACGCAGTATTTT. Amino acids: CSVFGAGTDTQYF.

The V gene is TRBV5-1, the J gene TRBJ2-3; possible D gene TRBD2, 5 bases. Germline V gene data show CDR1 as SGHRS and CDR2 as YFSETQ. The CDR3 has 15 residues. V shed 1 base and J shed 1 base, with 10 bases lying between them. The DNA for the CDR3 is TGCGCCAGCAGCTTGAGCGCGGGCCGCACAGATACGCAGTATTTT. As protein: CASSLSAGRTDTQYF.

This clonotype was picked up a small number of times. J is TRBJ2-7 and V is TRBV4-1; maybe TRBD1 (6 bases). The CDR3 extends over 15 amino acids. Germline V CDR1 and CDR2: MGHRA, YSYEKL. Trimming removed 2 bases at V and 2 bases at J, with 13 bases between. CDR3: CASSQSDSEPYEQYF. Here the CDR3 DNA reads TGCGCCAGCAGCCAATCGGACAGCGAACCCTACGAGCAGTACTTC.

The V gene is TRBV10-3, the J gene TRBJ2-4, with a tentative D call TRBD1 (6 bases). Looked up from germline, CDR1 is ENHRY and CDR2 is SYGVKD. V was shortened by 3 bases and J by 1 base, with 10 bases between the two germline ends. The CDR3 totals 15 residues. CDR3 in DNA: TGTGCCATCAGTGAAGGGGGAGACGCCAAAAACATTCAGTACTTC. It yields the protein CAISEGGDAKNIQYF.

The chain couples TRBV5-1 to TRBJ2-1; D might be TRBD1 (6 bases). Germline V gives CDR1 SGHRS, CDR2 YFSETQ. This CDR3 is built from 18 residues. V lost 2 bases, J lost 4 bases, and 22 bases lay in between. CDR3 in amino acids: CASSFWGTTGTYYNEQFF. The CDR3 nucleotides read TGCGCCAGCAGCTTCTGGGGAACGACCGGGACATATTACAATGAGCAGTTCTTC.

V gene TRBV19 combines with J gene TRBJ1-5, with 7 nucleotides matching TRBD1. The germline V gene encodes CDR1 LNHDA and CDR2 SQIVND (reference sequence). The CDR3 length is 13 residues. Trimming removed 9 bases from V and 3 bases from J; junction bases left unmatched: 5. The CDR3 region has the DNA TGTGCCAGCAAAGACAGGGACAATCAGCCCCAGCATTTT. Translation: CASKDRDNQPQHF.

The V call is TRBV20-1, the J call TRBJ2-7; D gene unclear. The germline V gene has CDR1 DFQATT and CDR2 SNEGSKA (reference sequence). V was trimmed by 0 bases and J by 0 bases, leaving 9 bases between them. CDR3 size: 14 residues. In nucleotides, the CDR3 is TGCAGTGCTAGAGATAAGAAGAGCTCCTACGAGCAGTACTTC. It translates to CSARDKKSSYEQYF.

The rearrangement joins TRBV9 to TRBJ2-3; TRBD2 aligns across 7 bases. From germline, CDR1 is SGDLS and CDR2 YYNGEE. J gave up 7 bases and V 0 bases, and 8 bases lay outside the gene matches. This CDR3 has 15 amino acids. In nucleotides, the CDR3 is TGTGCCAGCAGCGTAGGTAGCGGGCCTACCCATACGCAGTATTTT. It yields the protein CASSVGSGPTHTQYF.

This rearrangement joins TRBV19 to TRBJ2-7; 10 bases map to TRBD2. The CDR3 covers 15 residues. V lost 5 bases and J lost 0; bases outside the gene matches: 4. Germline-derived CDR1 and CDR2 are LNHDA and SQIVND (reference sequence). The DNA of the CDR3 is TGTGCCAGTAGTGCCGGGACTAGCGTCTCCTACGAGCAGTACTTC. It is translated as CASSAGTSVSYEQYF.

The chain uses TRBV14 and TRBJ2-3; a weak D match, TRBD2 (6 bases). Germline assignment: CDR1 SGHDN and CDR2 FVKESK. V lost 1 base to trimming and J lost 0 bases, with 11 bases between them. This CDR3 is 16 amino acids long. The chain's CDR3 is CASSQVFGGSTDTQYF. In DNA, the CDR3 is TGTGCCAGCAGCCAAGTATTCGGGGGTAGCACAGATACGCAGTATTTT.

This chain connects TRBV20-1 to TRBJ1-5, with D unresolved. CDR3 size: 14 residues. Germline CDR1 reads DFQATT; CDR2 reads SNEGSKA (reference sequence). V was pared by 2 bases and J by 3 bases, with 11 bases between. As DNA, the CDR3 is TGCAGTGCTAGACGGGGTCAGTACAATCAGCCCCAGCATTTT. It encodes CSARRGQYNQPQHF.

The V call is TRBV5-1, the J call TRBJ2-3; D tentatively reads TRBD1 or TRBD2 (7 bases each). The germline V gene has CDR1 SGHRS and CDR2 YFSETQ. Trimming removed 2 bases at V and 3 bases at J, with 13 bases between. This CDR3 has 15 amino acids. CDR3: CASSFGRGGTDTQYF. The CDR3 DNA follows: TGCGCCAGCAGCTTTGGCAGGGGGGGGACAGATACGCAGTATTTT.

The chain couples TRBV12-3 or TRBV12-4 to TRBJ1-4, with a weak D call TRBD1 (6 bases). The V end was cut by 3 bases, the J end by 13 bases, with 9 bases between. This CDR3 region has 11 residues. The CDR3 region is CASSLGAGLFF. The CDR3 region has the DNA TGTGCCAGCAGTTTGGGGGCAGGACTGTTTTTT.